Shown below are 14 T cell receptor beta chains from a single sample sequenced in a study of blood T cells in healthy people across ages. Next came a second PCR, run for about 7 to 11 cycles, which used a sample-barcoded 5' primer along with a J-beta primer mix. TCRdb independently ran MiXCR on the 5' RACE reads; one entry per CDR3 protein. The top ten hold 0.65% to 0.95% of the sample, which has roughly 1,000,000 distinct CDR3 sequences, roughly a quarter seen once. The same sample was also used in a study of T cells of mothers and their children.

Sequenced material: blood. The receptors come from a girl aged 2 to 9 in good health.

This clonotype has a single count. The chain joins TRBV29-1 to TRBJ2-3; 7 nucleotides match TRBD2. V lost 6 bases, J lost 6 bases, and 9 bases stayed unmatched. CDR1 is SQVTM and CDR2 is ANQGSEA in the germline V gene. CDR3 length: 13 residues. The CDR3 spells CSVALTGGDTQYF. CDR3 DNA sequence: TGCAGCGTCGCCCTTACCGGGGGGGATACGCAGTATTTT.

This clonotype was picked up a small number of times. This chain links TRBV12-3 or TRBV12-4 with TRBJ2-4, with a weak D call TRBD1 (5 bases). This CDR3 has 16 residues. Trimming removed 5 bases at V and 0 bases at J, with 14 bases between. The chain's CDR3 is CASSDKTALAKNIQYF. DNA for the CDR3: TGTGCCAGCAGTGATAAGACAGCCCTAGCCAAAAACATTCAGTACTTC.

The chain uses TRBV27 and TRBJ2-7; a possible D gene is TRBD2 (5 bases). Trimming removed 0 bases at V and 4 bases at J, with 13 bases between. The germline V gene encodes CDR1 MNHEY and CDR2 SMNVEV (reference sequence). The CDR3 runs 15 residues. The CDR3 protein is CASSLSPGVGYEQYF. CDR3 bases: TGTGCCAGCAGTTTATCTCCCGGGGTTGGGTACGAGCAGTACTTC.

This clonotype was seen a few times. V and J are TRBV29-1 and TRBJ2-5; D unresolved. The end of the DNA fits TRBJ2-1 better, so the J call may be wrong. In germline, CDR1 is SQVTM, CDR2 ANQGSEA. The CDR3 length is 12 residues. CDR3 residues: CSVEDPGNEQFF. The CDR3 DNA sequence: TGCAGCGTTGAAGATCCCGGGAATGAGCAGTTCTTC.

To note about this clonotype: The CDR3 end shows no conserved phenylalanine or tryptophan, and so a read error is likely. The CDR3, as DNA: TGCAGTGCTATGGGGGGTTCCGAGCAGTACCTC. Its translation: CSAMGGSEQYL. This chain links TRBV20-1 with TRBJ2-7; D possibly corresponds to TRBD2 (6 bases). CDR3 size: 11 residues. V dropped 4 bases and J dropped 6 bases, with 10 bases sitting between them. The V gene's germline CDR1 is DFQATT and CDR2 SNEGSKA (reference sequence).

This clonotype was counted only a few times. The V call is TRBV7-6, the J call TRBJ1-6; the match to TRBD1 covers 7 bases. This CDR3 is 14 amino acids long. V shed 3 bases and J 8 bases; nucleotides not matched to a gene: 4. Germline V gene data show CDR1 as SGHVS and CDR2 as FNYEAQ. This CDR3 is CASSLGQRDSPLHF. CDR3 DNA: TGTGCCAGCAGCTTGGGACAGAGGGATTCACCCCTCCACTTT.

V and J are TRBV5-4 and TRBJ1-6; D is possibly TRBD1 (5 bases). V lost 4 bases and J lost 6, with 14 bases in between. The CDR3 covers 15 residues. CDR1 and CDR2 (germline): SGHNT, YYREEE (reference sequence). The CDR3 DNA reads as TGTGCCAGCAGCGCATACCGGGGCTCTAATTCACCCCTCCACTTT. Translation: CASSAYRGSNSPLHF.

This clonotype came up a few times. V gene TRBV20-1 combines with J gene TRBJ2-1, with D tentatively TRBD1 or TRBD2 (5 bases each). V lost 5 bases and J 1 base, leaving 21 bases between the germline ends. CDR1 is DFQATT and CDR2 is SNEGSKA in the germline V gene (reference sequence). The CDR3 has 17 amino acids. Here the CDR3 DNA reads TGCAGTGCTCGCCGCGCCCTGAGGGGCCCATCCTACAATGAGCAGTTCTTC. Translation gives CSARRALRGPSYNEQFF.

The chain combines TRBV12-3 or TRBV12-4 with TRBJ2-3; no clear D gene. The V and J ends lost 5 bases and 6 bases respectively, with 6 bases between them. The CDR3 contains 11 residues. In nucleotides, the CDR3 is TGTGCCAGCAGTGGATTGGATACGCAGTATTTT. This gives the protein CASSGLDTQYF.

The V and J genes are TRBV7-2 and TRBJ1-1; D gene ambiguous. CDR3 length: 14 amino acids. Germline CDR1 is SGHTA and CDR2 is FQGNSA. V gave up 3 bases and J gave up 8 bases, with 16 bases separating them. The CDR3: CASSLDAIRWEAFF. In nucleotides, the CDR3 is TGTGCCAGCAGCTTGGACGCTATACGGTGGGAAGCTTTCTTT.

J is TRBJ2-5 and V is TRBV27; 8 bases match TRBD1. TRBJ2-1 explains the end of the DNA better; the J call may be wrong. The CDR3 consists of 15 residues. Germline CDR1 is MNHEY and CDR2 is SMNVEV (reference sequence). CDR3 coding DNA: TGTGCCAGCAGGACAGGGGTTCGGGCTAGCAATGAGCAGTTCTTC. The encoded protein is CASRTGVRASNEQFF.

The chain combines TRBV7-3 with TRBJ2-5; D may be TRBD1 or TRBD2 (6 bases each). The CDR3 covers 19 residues. The V end was cut by 0 bases, the J end by 3 bases, with 23 bases between. Germline V gene lookup returns CDR1 SGHTA and CDR2 FQGTGA. The CDR3, as DNA: TGTGCCAGCAGCTTAACGGGGTCGGGGGCAGTGGGTAAGGAAGAGACCCAGTACTTC. Residues: CASSLTGSGAVGKEETQYF.

There are a few counts of this clonotype. The chain is built from TRBV7-9 and TRBJ2-4; 9 bases align to TRBD1. Per the germline V gene, CDR1 is SEHNR and CDR2 is FQNEAQ (reference sequence). The V segment lost 10 bases and the J segment 9 bases; nucleotides outside the gene matches: 4. This CDR3 has 11 amino acids. CDR3 in DNA: TGTGCCACGACAGGGGGTCCCATTCAGTACTTC. Residues: CATTGGPIQYF.

This chain links TRBV27 with TRBJ1-2; TRBD1 might be the D (5 bases). Germline CDR1 is MNHEY and CDR2 is SMNVEV (reference sequence). The CDR3 has 13 amino acids. Trimming shortened V by 2 bases and J by 6 bases, and 10 bases separated the two germline ends. The chain's CDR3 is CASSLQGSDGYTF. The DNA for the CDR3 is TGTGCCAGCAGTTTACAGGGATCGGATGGCTACACCTTC.